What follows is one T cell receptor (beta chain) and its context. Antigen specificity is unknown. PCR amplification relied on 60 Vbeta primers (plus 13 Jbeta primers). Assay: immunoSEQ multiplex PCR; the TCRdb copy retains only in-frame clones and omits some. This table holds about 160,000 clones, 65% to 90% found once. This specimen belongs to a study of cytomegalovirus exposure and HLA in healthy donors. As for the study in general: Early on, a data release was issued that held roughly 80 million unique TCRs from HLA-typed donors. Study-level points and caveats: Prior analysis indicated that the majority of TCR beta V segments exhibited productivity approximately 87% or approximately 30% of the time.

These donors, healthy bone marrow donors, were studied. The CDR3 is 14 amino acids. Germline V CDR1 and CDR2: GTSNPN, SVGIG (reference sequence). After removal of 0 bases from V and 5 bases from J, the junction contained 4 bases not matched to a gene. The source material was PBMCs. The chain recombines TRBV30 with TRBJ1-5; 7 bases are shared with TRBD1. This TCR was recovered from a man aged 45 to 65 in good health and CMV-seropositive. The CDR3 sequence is CAWSVGGQDQPQHF. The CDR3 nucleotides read TGTGCCTGGAGTGTAGGCGGACAGGATCAGCCCCAGCATTTT.